Listed below are T cell receptor beta chains from one sample, sequenced in a study of control samples from healthy donors and cancer patients. The table came from immunoSEQ multiplex PCR; TCRdb's copy has only in-frame clones and leaves some out. The sample has about 200,000 clones; the top ten hold roughly 2%. Sample: blood. These TCRs come from a woman in her twenties or thirties in good health. The CDR3 runs from the conserved cysteine through the conserved F or W. Each record gives: CDR3 length, J gene, V gene, CDR3 protein.

14,TRBJ1-1,TRBV5-8,CASSLEGGETEAFF
14,TRBJ1-2,TRBV18,CASSPPERAGSYTF
15,TRBJ1-4,TRBV3-1/TRBV3-2,CASSPADHQAEKLFF
17,TRBJ2-7,TRBV27,CASSLSYSGQGGYEQYF
13,TRBJ1-1,TRBV5-4,CASRVAANTEAFF
16,TRBJ1-1,TRBV6-2/TRBV6-3,CASSYSMWGPGTEAFF
18,TRBJ1-2,TRBV19,CASSPLQGQGKSNYGYTF
16,TRBJ1-5,TRBV28,CASMVGGGNGNQPQHF
12,TRBJ2-7,TRBV30,CAWGQASYEQYF
14,TRBJ1-4,TRBV15,CATSEQGSNEKLFF
14,TRBJ1-5,TRBV16,CASSQSRGGQPQHF
12,TRBJ2-5,TRBV27,CVVARDQETQYF
15,TRBJ1-5,TRBV19,CASSFGERSNQPQHF
17,TRBJ2-7,TRBV18,CASSPPRLAGSSYEQYF
12,TRBJ1-2,TRBV28,CASSAPGYGYTF
15,TRBJ2-7,TRBV6-6,CASSYSMGGGYEQYF
14,TRBJ2-1,TRBV7-9,CASTDVYRDHEQFF
15,TRBJ2-1,TRBV19,CASNPSGGSYNEQFF
15,TRBJ1-2,TRBV5-8,CASSLAGQGERGYTF
15,TRBJ1-6,TRBV28,CASSSGGTADSPLHF
16,TRBJ1-4,TRBV5-1,CASSSGLTATNEKLFF
16,TRBJ1-3,TRBV6-1,CASSDLGGGTGNTIYF
14,TRBJ2-7,TRBV27,CASSSRIYGLEQYF
15,TRBJ2-1,TRBV2,CASRFDRGPFNEQFF
12,TRBJ2-5,TRBV6-5,CASSFNRETQYF
18,TRBJ1-5,TRBV6-7,CASSYSRREKCSNQPQHF
13,TRBJ1-2,TRBV6-5,CASRSTGGYGYTF
14,TRBJ1-5,TRBV24-1,CATSDTGPSQPQHF
15,TRBJ2-2,TRBV7-3,CASSLTVANTGELFF
15,TRBJ2-1,TRBV5-8,CASSTGTGSPNEQFF
15,TRBJ1-4,TRBV28,CASTGGGSEDEKLFF
14,TRBJ2-7,TRBV5-1,CASSLRGRGSEQYF
13,TRBJ1-4,TRBV18,CASSQGSNEKLFF
12,TRBJ2-1,TRBV27,CASSLYSGEQFF
11,TRBJ1-2,TRBV28,CASSFARGHTF
18,TRBJ2-1,TRBV19,CASSRKPRVAGSYNEQFF
17,TRBJ2-3,TRBV9,CASSVGIVISSTDTQYF
11,TRBJ1-5,TRBV3-1/TRBV3-2,CASSQGQPQHF